This T cell receptor beta chain came from a study of T cell repertoires in cytomegalovirus infection. Looking at the study overall: Recently described HLA-C-restricted plus well-studied HLA-B-restricted CMV epitopes were used.

The V and J ends lost 4 bases and 4 bases, in that order; junction bases with no gene match: 4. Germline CDR1 is KGHDR and CDR2 is SFDVKD. This CDR3 has 15 residues. TCRdb re-derived calls from the reads in MiXCR, one entry per CDR3 protein. The sample includes 35,000 to 55,000 distinct CDR3 sequences, around 21% seen only once; the top ten take approximately 53%. Turning to this clonotype: Its antigen is undetermined.

The source material was CD8+ T cells from cultured PBMCs, sampled from culture after CMV antigen stimulation. The genes are TRBV24-1 and TRBJ2-1; 9 bases are shared with TRBD1. The receptor was isolated from a human donor in good health (CMV status not recorded). Some clones in this sample may be carry-over from other donors' samples. The CDR3, as DNA: TGTGCCACCAGTGACTGGGACAGGGAGTACAATGAGCAGTTCTTC. This sequence encodes CATSDWDREYNEQFF.